These T cell receptor beta chains were read from a single sample in a study of CD8+ T cells in alopecia areata. Repertoires were generated with immunoSEQ multiplex PCR, while TCRdb's copy carries only in-frame clones and drops some. The sample includes some 200,000 clones, about three fifths of them seen just once. Sample: CD8+ T cells sorted from blood, taken at week 24, from a patient treated with tofacitinib. These receptors came from a human donor with alopecia areata. Both conserved end residues are part of each CDR3. D genes are given only for firm matches. Expanded clones are given a class, and other clones once, few, many or no size at all.

>.|TRBV7-9|.|TRBJ1-6
CASSTLRADSPLHF
TGTGCCAGCAGCACCCTCCGAGCGGATTCACCCCTCCACTTT
>.|TRBV6-6|.|TRBJ1-5
CATKQDNQPQHF
TGTGCCACCAAACAGGACAATCAGCCCCAGCATTTT
>TRBD2|TRBV29-1|few|TRBJ2-1
CSVNGLDYNEQFF
TGCAGCGTTAACGGACTAGACTACAATGAGCAGTTCTTC
>TRBD2|TRBV6-5|.|TRBJ2-3
CASSSIAGDTDTQYF
TGTGCCAGCTCCTCGATCGCGGGGGATACAGATACGCAGTATTTT
>.|TRBV11-2|many|TRBJ2-1
CASSKNEQFF
TGTGCCAGCAGCAAAAATGAGCAGTTCTTC
>.|TRBV7-8|.|TRBJ1-5
CASSLEVSNQPQHF
TGTGCCAGCAGCTTAGAAGTTAGCAATCAGCCCCAGCATTTT
>.|TRBV30|.|TRBJ2-3
CAWTAPGGTDTQYF
TGTGCCTGGACAGCCCCAGGGGGCACAGATACGCAGTATTTT
>.|TRBV7-9|.|TRBJ2-2
CASSPGWGSGELFF
TGTGCCAGCAGCCCGGGGTGGGGATCCGGGGAGCTGTTTTTT
>.|TRBV7-9|few|TRBJ2-7
CASSSTYEQYF
TGTGCCAGCAGCTCTACCTACGAGCAGTACTTC
>.|TRBV4-1|.|TRBJ2-1
CASSQDRAGSSYNEQFF
TGCGCCAGCAGCCAAGATCGGGCAGGTAGCTCCTACAATGAGCAGTTCTTC
>.|TRBV13|.|TRBJ2-7
CASSLGRVYEQYF
TGTGCCAGCAGCTTGGGACGGGTATACGAGCAGTACTTC
>TRBD2|TRBV13|few|TRBJ2-5
CASSGGVETQYF
TGTGCCAGCAGCGGGGGGGTAGAGACCCAGTACTTC
>TRBD2|TRBV7-9|.|TRBJ2-3
CASSLGEGYTDTQYF
TGTGCCAGCAGCTTAGGGGAGGGGTACACAGATACGCAGTATTTT
>.|TRBV14|.|TRBJ1-1
CASSQEVYNTEAFF
TGTGCCAGCAGCCAAGAAGTTTATAACACTGAAGCTTTCTTT
>TRBD2|TRBV25-1|.|TRBJ2-2
CASSSGGGLFF
TGTGCCAGCAGTTCCGGGGGGGGGCTGTTTTTT
>.|TRBV20-1|.|TRBJ2-7
CSATSSYEQYF
TGCAGTGCTACAAGCTCCTACGAGCAGTACTTC
>TRBD1|TRBV29-1|.|TRBJ1-2
CSAGRQGPAGGGYTF
TGCAGCGCCGGTCGACAGGGCCCGGCGGGGGGTGGCTACACCTTC
>.|TRBV11-2|.|TRBJ2-2
CASSSRGQNTGELFF
TGTGCCAGCAGCTCCCGTGGCCAGAACACCGGGGAGCTGTTTTTT
>.|TRBV9|.|TRBJ2-7
CASSGPYSYEQYF
TGTGCCAGCAGCGGTCCATATTCCTACGAGCAGTACTTC
>.|TRBV30|.|TRBJ2-5
CAWTEGGTQYF
TGTGCCTGGACAGAAGGGGGGACCCAGTACTTC
>TRBD2|TRBV4-1|.|TRBJ2-1
CASSQAGGRGYNEQFF
TGCGCCAGCAGCCAAGCGGGAGGGCGGGGATACAATGAGCAGTTCTTC
>.|TRBV29-1|.|TRBJ1-2
CSVEGIGQEGYTF
TGCAGCGTTGAAGGGATAGGGCAAGAGGGCTACACCTTC
>TRBD2|TRBV19|.|TRBJ2-3
CASSPLAGSTDTQYF
TGTGCCAGTAGTCCACTAGCGGGTAGCACAGATACGCAGTATTTT
>.|TRBV10-3|few|TRBJ2-7
CAISTTQAYEQYF
TGTGCCATCAGTACTACACAGGCCTACGAGCAGTACTTC
>.|TRBV15|.|TRBJ1-1
CATSRQANTEAFF
TGTGCCACCAGCAGACAAGCTAACACTGAAGCTTTCTTT
>.|TRBV9|.|TRBJ2-5
CASSHTAGTGETQYF
TGTGCCAGCAGCCACACGGCGGGAACCGGAGAGACCCAGTACTTC
>.|TRBV5-4|once|TRBJ2-2
CASSFANTGELFF
TGTGCCAGCAGCTTCGCGAACACCGGGGAGCTGTTTTTT
>.|TRBV11-2|few|TRBJ2-4
CASSSALNIQYF
TGTGCCAGCAGCTCCGCCTTGAACATTCAGTACTTC
>TRBD1|TRBV5-6|.|TRBJ1-3
CASSPGQGVNTIYF
TGTGCCAGCAGCCCGGGACAGGGAGTAAACACCATATATTTT
>.|TRBV19|few|TRBJ1-1
CASSTWVNTEAFF
TGTGCCAGTAGTACTTGGGTGAACACTGAAGCTTTCTTT
>TRBD1|TRBV6-5|.|TRBJ2-3
CASSYGDRYTDTQYF
TGTGCCAGCAGTTACGGGGACAGATACACAGATACGCAGTATTTT
>TRBD2|TRBV27|.|TRBJ2-5
CASSLIAGQLAQYF
TGTGCCAGCAGTTTGATAGCGGGGCAGTTGGCCCAGTACTTC
>TRBD2|TRBV30|few|TRBJ2-1
CAWAPGTSGYNEQFF
TGTGCCTGGGCCCCCGGGACTAGCGGCTACAATGAGCAGTTCTTC
>.|TRBV11-2|.|TRBJ2-1
CASSHNEQFF
TGTGCCAGCAGTCACAATGAGCAGTTCTTC
>TRBD1|TRBV4-1|.|TRBJ2-1
CASSQVRTGRNEQFF
TGCGCCAGCAGCCAAGTCAGGACAGGGAGGAATGAGCAGTTCTTC
>TRBD1|TRBV13|once|TRBJ1-2
CASSYGTGMTYGYTF
TGTGCCAGCAGCTACGGGACAGGGATGACTTATGGCTACACCTTC
>TRBD1|TRBV29-1|.|TRBJ2-7
CSVATGTGGLEQYF
TGCAGCGTTGCAACCGGGACAGGGGGTCTCGAGCAGTACTTC
>.|TRBV5-1|.|TRBJ2-1
CASSPGDGGYNEQFF
TGCGCCAGCAGCCCGGGGGACGGCGGGTACAATGAGCAGTTCTTC
>TRBD1|TRBV29-1|.|TRBJ1-4
CSVADRDATNEKLFF
TGCAGCGTTGCGGACAGGGATGCAACTAATGAAAAACTGTTTTTT
>TRBD1|TRBV5-6|.|TRBJ2-1
CASTAPGQGFRNEQFF
TGTGCCAGCACGGCGCCGGGACAGGGGTTCAGAAATGAGCAGTTCTTC
>.|TRBV27|.|TRBJ2-1
CASSLMGYNEQFF
TGTGCCAGCAGTTTAATGGGGTACAATGAGCAGTTCTTC
>.|TRBV11-2|.|TRBJ2-5
CASSSRFAMQTQYF
TGTGCCAGCAGCTCCAGATTCGCCATGCAGACCCAGTACTTC
>.|TRBV5-1|.|TRBJ1-2
CASSFGYGYTF
TGCGCCAGCAGCTTCGGCTATGGCTACACCTTC
>.|TRBV7-9|.|TRBJ1-1
CASSLLQGPEAFF
TGTGCCAGCAGCTTACTACAGGGCCCTGAAGCTTTCTTT
>TRBD1|TRBV7-8|.|TRBJ2-3
CASRPRQGQGDTQYF
TGTGCCAGCAGACCACGACAGGGCCAGGGAGATACGCAGTATTTT
>.|TRBV9|.|TRBJ2-2
CAGGGAGELFF
TGTGCCGGCGGAGGGGCCGGGGAGCTGTTTTTT
>.|TRBV18|.|TRBJ2-4
CASSPDFQARSKNIQYF
TGTGCCAGCTCACCCGACTTCCAAGCCCGGTCCAAAAACATTCAGTACTTC
>.|TRBV27|.|TRBJ1-4
CASSGSTNEKLFF
TGTGCCAGCTCGGGGTCAACTAATGAAAAACTGTTTTTT
>.|TRBV7-9|.|TRBJ2-1
CASSFQSNNEQFF
TGTGCCAGCAGCTTTCAGAGCAACAATGAGCAGTTCTTC
>.|TRBV4-1|.|TRBJ2-1
CASSQIGWNEQFF
TGCGCCAGCAGCCAAATAGGGTGGAATGAGCAGTTCTTC
>.|TRBV30|.|TRBJ1-2
CAWSYSNYGYTF
TGTGCCTGGAGTTACAGTAACTATGGCTACACCTTC
>.|TRBV9|.|TRBJ2-2
CASSPQTGELFF
TGTGCCAGCAGCCCCCAGACCGGGGAGCTGTTTTTT
>.|TRBV4-2|.|TRBJ2-5
CASSQEWGRHQETQYF
TGTGCCAGCAGCCAAGAATGGGGACGCCACCAAGAGACCCAGTACTTC
>.|TRBV4-1|.|TRBJ2-2
CASSPLKTGRGTGELFF
TGCGCCAGCAGCCCACTCAAAACAGGGCGGGGCACCGGGGAGCTGTTTTTT
>TRBD2|TRBV2|few|TRBJ2-1
CAIAGAYNEQFF
TGTGCGATAGCGGGGGCATACAATGAGCAGTTCTTC
>TRBD1|TRBV29-1|few|TRBJ2-7
CSVEGWGQGFSYEQYF
TGCAGCGTTGAAGGTTGGGGACAGGGATTCTCCTACGAGCAGTACTTC
>.|TRBV27|.|TRBJ2-1
CASQRGQGNEQFF
TGTGCCAGCCAACGGGGGCAGGGGAATGAGCAGTTCTTC
>.|TRBV29-1|.|TRBJ1-2
CSVPTGYGYTF
TGCAGCGTCCCCACTGGCTATGGCTACACCTTC
>TRBD1|TRBV4-1|.|TRBJ2-7
CASSHSSQGAKEQYF
TGCGCCAGCAGCCATTCGTCACAGGGGGCGAAGGAGCAGTACTTC
>.|TRBV13|.|TRBJ2-7
CASSLAGYEQYF
TGTGCCAGCAGCTTAGCGGGGTACGAGCAGTACTTC